This note documents a single T cell receptor (beta chain) sequence. Antigen specificity is unknown. The CDR3 runs to 16 residues. CDR1 is MNHEY and CDR2 is SVGAGI in the germline V gene. Trimming cost V 0 bases and J 1 base, with 12 bases left between them. This specimen belongs to a study of PD-1 blockade in classical Hodgkin lymphoma. Time point given: cycle 4 day 1 (C4D1), after less than 7 weeks of nivolumab. All patients relapsed after autologous stem cell transplantation, and brentuximab vedotin exposure varied. Study outcomes and limitations: Lower baseline TCR diversity was reported for newly diagnosed patients than for healthy donors. What caused the repertoire differences, perhaps disease activity or prior therapy, remains undefined.

The assay was immunoSEQ multiplex PCR, and TCRdb's table has in-frame clones only and misses some. The data hold approximately 21,000 clones, with around 85% observed a single time. The specimen was peripheral blood mononuclear cells (PBMCs), collected before the fourth cycle of nivolumab. This TCR derives from a human donor with classical Hodgkin lymphoma. The chain combines TRBV6-5 with TRBJ1-1, with D perhaps matching TRBD1 (6 bases). The CDR3 spells CASSYSLGAGNTEAFF. The CDR3 DNA sequence: TGTGCCAGCAGTTACTCTTTGGGGGCAGGGAACACTGAAGCTTTCTTT.